Listed below are T cell receptor beta chains from one sample, sequenced in a study of CD8 T cells in ankylosing spondylitis. TCRdb redid the calling of the 5' RACE reads with MiXCR, one entry per CDR3 protein. The sample consists of roughly 670,000 distinct CDR3 sequences, around 20% of them appearing once. Sequences were obtained from blood, either unsorted or a sorted T cell fraction (not recorded which). Receptors originate from a male donor with ankylosing spondylitis. The CDR3 runs from the conserved cysteine through the conserved F or W. A D gene is named only where the DNA matches it firmly. Where a row states a size, it is once, few, many or the class of an expanded clone; other rows omit it.

j_gene	abundance	d_gene	v_gene	CDR3aa	CDR3nt
TRBJ2-7	few	-	TRBV11-2	CASSLRDGLMNEQYF	TGTGCCAGCAGCTTACGTGACGGACTAATGAACGAGCAGTACTTC
TRBJ2-2	few	TRBD2	TRBV5-1	CASSLGRGSPGELFF	TGCGCCAGCAGCTTGGGTCGCGGGAGTCCCGGGGAGCTGTTTTTT
TRBJ2-3	-	TRBD2	TRBV4-3	CASSPGLAGVVDTQYF	TGCGCCAGCAGCCCGGGACTAGCGGGAGTTGTAGATACGCAGTATTTT
TRBJ2-6	few	-	TRBV28	CGSSGANVLTF	TGTGGATCGTCCGGGGCCAACGTCCTGACTTTC
TRBJ2-5	-	TRBD2	TRBV5-1	CASSAGGEETQYF	TGCGCCAGCAGCGCCGGGGGGGAAGAGACCCAGTACTTC
TRBJ1-5	-	-	TRBV2	CASSGGLGNQPQHF	TGTGCCAGCAGTGGGGGGCTGGGCAATCAGCCCCAGCATTTT
TRBJ2-6	-	TRBD1	TRBV5-1	CASSLTLTGGFGANVLTF	TGCGCCAGCAGCCTCACCTTAACAGGGGGCTTTGGGGCCAACGTCCTGACTTTC
TRBJ2-4	few	TRBD2	TRBV20-1	CSARSGLAGGPGAKNIQYF	TGCAGTGCTAGGAGCGGACTAGCGGGGGGGCCGGGGGCCAAAAACATTCAGTACTTC
TRBJ2-5	-	TRBD2	TRBV11-1	CASSTPGTNGVWETQYF	TGTGCCAGCAGCACACCCGGGACTAACGGGGTATGGGAGACCCAGTACTTC
TRBJ2-1	-	-	TRBV6-5	CASSYGAGTNNEQFF	TGTGCCAGCAGTTACGGCGCGGGTACCAACAATGAGCAGTTCTTC
TRBJ2-7	few	-	TRBV28	CASADTLKTYEQYF	TGTGCCAGCGCGGACACCTTAAAAACCTACGAGCAGTACTTC
TRBJ1-1	-	-	TRBV5-6	CASSLRQGLFNTEAFF	TGTGCCAGCAGCTTGCGGCAGGGTCTCTTTAACACTGAAGCTTTCTTT
TRBJ2-1	few	-	TRBV18	CASSPPQGGLGNEQFF	TGTGCCAGCTCACCACCGCAGGGGGGACTCGGCAATGAGCAGTTCTTC
TRBJ2-3	-	-	TRBV7-6	CASSTASGVDTQYF	TGTGCCAGCAGCACGGCCTCAGGGGTGGATACGCAGTATTTT
TRBJ2-7	-	TRBD1	TRBV4-1	CASSSSTGGIEQYF	TGCGCCAGCAGCTCGTCGACAGGGGGCATAGAGCAGTACTTC
TRBJ2-7	-	-	TRBV9	CASSVGPGGTYEQYF	TGTGCCAGCAGCGTGGGTCCAGGGGGGACCTACGAGCAGTACTTC
TRBJ2-7	-	-	TRBV7-2	CASSGWEGAPYEQYF	TGTGCCAGCAGCGGGTGGGAGGGGGCCCCCTACGAGCAGTACTTC
TRBJ2-7	-	-	TRBV6-5	CASSLAGPQGPYEQYF	TGTGCCAGCAGTTTGGCAGGGCCCCAAGGACCCTACGAGCAGTACTTC
TRBJ2-1	-	-	TRBV20-1	CSARDWTAGGPDEQFF	TGCAGTGCTAGAGATTGGACTGCCGGTGGCCCTGATGAGCAGTTCTTC
TRBJ1-3	few	TRBD1	TRBV12-3/TRBV12-4	CASTADRSRNTIYF	TGTGCCAGCACCGCGGACAGGTCGAGAAACACCATATATTTT
TRBJ1-5	few	TRBD1	TRBV15	CATSRGQGANQPQHF	TGTGCCACCAGCAGGGGACAGGGGGCCAATCAGCCCCAGCATTTT
TRBJ2-5	-	-	TRBV29-1	CSAEGALGTQYF	TGCAGCGCCGAAGGGGCGTTGGGGACCCAGTACTTC
TRBJ1-6	-	TRBD1	TRBV5-1	CASSLNRGGNSPLHF	TGCGCCAGCAGCTTGAACAGGGGCGGTAATTCACCCCTCCACTTT
TRBJ1-2	-	-	TRBV12-3/TRBV12-4	CASSGVEPWQGGGGTHGYTF	TGTGCCAGCAGTGGGGTCGAACCCTGGCAGGGAGGAGGTGGAACACATGGCTACACCTTC
TRBJ1-2	few	-	TRBV12-3/TRBV12-4	CASSLDRTLGYGYTF	TGTGCCAGCAGTTTAGACAGGACACTGGGCTATGGCTACACCTTC
TRBJ2-3	few	TRBD1	TRBV4-3	CASSHDSTGGTDTQYF	TGCGCCAGCAGCCACGACTCGACAGGGGGCACAGATACGCAGTATTTT
TRBJ2-1	-	-	TRBV19	CASSMKGGGNYNEQFF	TGTGCCAGTAGTATGAAAGGGGGGGGGAACTACAATGAGCAGTTCTTC
TRBJ1-3	few	-	TRBV9	CASSVGGRGGNPIYF	TGTGCCAGCAGCGTAGGGGGTCGAGGGGGAAACCCCATATATTTT